The 22 T cell receptor beta chains reported below all come from one sample, sequenced in a study of T-cell memory formation after mild COVID-19. TCRdb re-called the 5' RACE reads through MiXCR, storing one row per CDR3 protein. The top ten hold roughly 40% of the sample, which has some 88,000 distinct CDR3 sequences, roughly 25% seen once. Sequences were obtained from PBMCs or a T cell subset sorted from them (not recorded which). The receptors originated from a man between 18 and 29 years old who had mild COVID-19 (a few samples of this study predate the infection). Cell type and time point are not known.

J is TRBJ2-1 and V is TRBV11-3; 9 positions agree with TRBD1. The CDR3 is 14 residues long. Germline CDR1 SGHNT, CDR2 YENEEA. V was clipped by 5 bases and J by 8 bases; unmatched bases: 7. CDR3 DNA: TGTGCCAGCAGCACAGGGGGCGCACGGGATGAGCAGTTCTTC. It is translated as CASSTGGARDEQFF. Full variable domain (outside the CDR3, taken from reference TRBV11-3 and TRBJ2-1): EAGVVQSPRYKIIEKKQPVAFWCNPISGHNTLYWYLQNLGQGPELLIRYENEEAVDDSQLPKDRFSAERLKGVDSTLKIQPAELGDSAVYLCASSTGGARDEQFFGPGTRLTVL.

This chain uses TRBV4-3 with TRBJ2-4; D remains ambiguous. The germline V and J ends were trimmed by 0 bases and 0 bases, with 6 bases remaining between them. This CDR3 contains 15 residues. Germline CDR1 reads LGHNA; CDR2 reads YSLEER. CDR3 DNA sequence: TGCGCCAGCAGCCAAGATGTATTAGCCAAAAACATTCAGTACTTC. This gives the protein CASSQDVLAKNIQYF.

The V and J genes are TRBV6-2 or TRBV6-3 and TRBJ2-7; D is tentatively TRBD1 or TRBD2 (5 bases each). Germline V CDR1 and CDR2: MNHEY, SVGEGT. The CDR3 length is 13 residues. Trimming removed 4 bases from V and 2 bases from J, with 9 bases in between. The CDR3 protein is CASSWDQTYEQYV. As DNA, the CDR3 is TGTGCCAGCAGTTGGGACCAGACCTACGAGCAGTACGTC.

This clonotype was observed a few times. The chain has TRBV7-3 and TRBJ2-2; tentative D call: TRBD1 (5 bases). The V end lost 1 base, the J end lost 4 bases, and 10 bases lay between the germline ends. Germline V gene data show CDR1 as SGHTA and CDR2 as FQGTGA. The CDR3 is made up of 15 amino acids. The CDR3 DNA sequence: TGTGCCAGCAGCTTAAGACCAGGGTCCACCGGGGAGCTGTTTTTT. Amino acids: CASSLRPGSTGELFF.

The chain recombines TRBV5-1 with TRBJ2-3; 9 positions match TRBD2. Germline V lookup: CDR1 SGHRS, CDR2 YFSETQ. With V trimmed by 5 bases and J by 5 bases, 12 bases remained unmatched. This CDR3 has 16 residues. The CDR3 loop is CASRLIPGLAQDTQYF. In nucleotides, the CDR3 is TGCGCCAGCAGACTCATCCCGGGACTAGCCCAAGATACGCAGTATTTT. The complete variable domain, with remaining parts taken from reference TRBV5-1 and TRBJ2-3, reads KAGVTQTPRYLIKTRGQQVTLSCSPISGHRSVSWYQQTPGQGLQFLFEYFSETQRNKGNFPGRFSGRQFSNSRSEMNVSTLELGDSALYLCASRLIPGLAQDTQYFGPGTRLTVL.

This chain joins TRBV4-1 and TRBJ1-5; possible D gene TRBD1, 5 bases. V was trimmed by 1 base and J by 1 base, leaving 14 bases between them. Germline assignment: CDR1 MGHRA and CDR2 YSYEKL. CDR3 size: 17 residues. CDR3 sequence reads: CASSQVAAPGSNQPQHF. The CDR3 bases are TGCGCCAGCAGCCAAGTCGCTGCACCAGGGAGCAATCAGCCCCAGCATTTT.

The J gene is TRBJ2-7, the V gene TRBV6-2 or TRBV6-3; 7 positions agree with TRBD1. This CDR3 contains 13 residues. Germline V gives CDR1 MNHEY, CDR2 SVGEGT. V was pared by 4 bases and J by 6 bases, with 6 bases of the junction left unmatched. The CDR3 bases are TGTGCCAGCAGTTTGACAGGGTTTATCGAGCAGTACTTC. Its translation: CASSLTGFIEQYF.

This chain links TRBV7-9 with TRBJ2-1; TRBD2 matches at 14 bases. Germline trimming cut 3 bases from V and 7 bases from J; bases unmatched to any gene: 8. The germline gives CDR1 SEHNR, CDR2 FQNEAQ (reference sequence). The CDR3 extends over 17 amino acids. The chain's CDR3 is CASSFPTSGGVVNEQFF. CDR3 nucleotide sequence: TGTGCCAGCAGCTTCCCGACTAGCGGGGGGGTAGTAAATGAGCAGTTCTTC.

There are a few counts of this clonotype. The V call is TRBV7-8, the J call TRBJ2-7; 10 bases align to TRBD1. The CDR3 is 15 amino acids. V shed 5 bases and J 3 bases; nucleotides not matched to a gene: 7. CDR1 and CDR2 from the germline V gene are SGHVS and FQNEAQ. The CDR3 is CASSPSGQGDYEQYV. CDR3 coding DNA: TGTGCCAGCAGCCCGAGCGGACAGGGGGACTACGAGCAGTACGTC.

The chain recombines TRBV6-2 or TRBV6-3 with TRBJ1-5, with 10 bases fitting TRBD1. Germline lookup yields CDR1 MNHEY and CDR2 SVGEGT. The CDR3 length is 16 residues. With V trimmed by 5 bases and J by 3 bases, 7 bases remained unmatched. The CDR3 reads CASSPWTGGNNQPQHF. CDR3 sequence (DNA): TGTGCCAGCAGTCCCTGGACAGGGGGTAACAATCAGCCCCAGCATTTT.

The V call is TRBV12-1, the J call TRBJ2-3; TRBD1 reflects the table's D call only, with no check against the DNA. TRBV12-1 is classified as a pseudogene. This CDR3 has 17 amino acids. CDR3 coding DNA: TGTGCCAGCAGCAGCGGACAGGGGAATATGTGGACAGATACGCAGTATTTT. Its protein is CASSSGQGNMWTDTQYF.

The rearrangement joins TRBV12-3 or TRBV12-4 to TRBJ1-2; D possibly corresponds to TRBD1 (5 bases). The CDR3 contains 13 residues. Trimming left V 7 bases short and J 8 bases short, with 17 bases between. CDR3 coding DNA: TGTGCCAGCAAACCGGGACCGGGCTCAGGCTACACCTTC. Amino acids: CASKPGPGSGYTF.

The gene calls are TRBV12-3 or TRBV12-4 and TRBJ2-1; the match to TRBD2 covers 7 bases. The CDR3 covers 16 residues. Trimming removed 6 bases from V and 7 bases from J; junction bases left unmatched: 15. CDR3 DNA sequence: TGTGCCAGCAGCCCTCTCGGACTAGAAAGCTGGAATGAGCAGTTCTTC. The encoded protein is CASSPLGLESWNEQFF.

V gene TRBV20-1 combines with J gene TRBJ1-6; tentatively, D is TRBD1 (6 bases). The CDR3 contains 14 residues. Deletions cut 6 bases from V and 3 bases from J, with 12 bases between. From germline, CDR1 is DFQATT and CDR2 SNEGSKA (reference sequence). CDR3 DNA: TGCAGTGCACCCAACAGGGTCTATAATTCACCCCTCCACTTT. It specifies CSAPNRVYNSPLHF.

V usage is TRBV10-3 and J usage is TRBJ2-3; a possible D gene is TRBD2 (6 bases). V lost 7 bases to trimming and J lost 0 bases, with 17 bases between them. The length of the CDR3 is 16 residues. CDR1 is ENHRY, CDR2 SYGVKD, per germline. CDR3 nucleotides: TGTGCCATCACGCCTTTCTTGGCGGGGAGCACAGATACGCAGTATTTT. It encodes CAITPFLAGSTDTQYF.

There are a few counts of this clonotype. The V call is TRBV20-1, the J call TRBJ1-1; D is possibly TRBD1 (5 bases). This CDR3 comprises 14 residues. V was cut by 1 base and J by 4 bases, with 13 bases left in between. CDR1 and CDR2 (germline): DFQATT, SNEGSKA (reference sequence). The CDR3 region has the DNA TGCAGTGCTAGAGTATCGTCAGGGAGCACTGAAGCTTTCTTT. Translated, it gives CSARVSSGSTEAFF.

This clonotype has just a few counts. V is TRBV4-3 and J is TRBJ2-7; the D is unclear. CDR3 size: 16 residues. Trimming took off 0 bases at V and 2 bases at J, with 14 bases between the two ends. The germline V gene encodes CDR1 LGHNA and CDR2 YSLEER. CDR3 DNA: TGCGCCAGCAGCCAAGAGCGTTTCCGGCAGGCCTACGAGCAGTACTTC. Translation gives CASSQERFRQAYEQYF.

This clonotype was detected only a few times. The rearrangement links TRBV5-1 to TRBJ2-5; TRBD2 aligns across 13 bases. CDR3 length: 17 residues. V lost 10 bases to trimming and J lost 5 bases; unmatched junction nucleotides: 17. Germline V gives CDR1 SGHRS, CDR2 YFSETQ. The CDR3 is CASCRGTSGVPWETQYF. CDR3 in DNA: TGCGCCTCGTGCCGCGGGACTAGCGGGGTCCCATGGGAGACCCAGTACTTC.

This clonotype was observed many times. The J gene is TRBJ2-7, the V gene TRBV6-2 or TRBV6-3; perhaps TRBD1 as D (7 bases). This CDR3 is 13 amino acids long. The V and J ends lost 6 bases and 5 bases respectively, with 14 bases between them. CDR1 is MNHEY, CDR2 SVGEGT, per germline. DNA for the CDR3: TGTGCCAGCAGAAAATCCAGGGGGGACGAGCAGTACGTC. Protein sequence: CASRKSRGDEQYV.

This chain connects TRBV27 to TRBJ1-6; the D gene is possibly TRBD1 (5 bases). V lost 6 bases, J lost 7 bases, and 16 bases lay in between. This CDR3 has 15 residues. Germline CDR1 and CDR2: MNHEY and SMNVEV (reference sequence). For the CDR3, the DNA is TGTGCCAGCAGAGCGACAGTTCTCAACAATTCACCCCTCCACTTT. Its translation is CASRATVLNNSPLHF.

The CDR3 spells CASSSDLAPANEQFF. Here the CDR3 DNA reads TGTGCCAGCAGTTCCGATCTAGCTCCTGCAAATGAGCAGTTCTTC. This chain links TRBV28 with TRBJ2-1; D possibly corresponds to TRBD2 (5 bases). The germline CDR1 and CDR2 sequences are MDHEN and SYDVKM. The CDR3 runs 15 residues. Between the trimmed V and J ends, which lost 4 bases and 7 bases, there was a span of 17 bases.

In its sample, this clonotype was seen a few times. V and J are TRBV6-2 or TRBV6-3 and TRBJ1-1, with D maybe TRBD1 (6 bases). The CDR3 loop spans 13 amino acids. V lost 9 bases and J 5 bases, leaving 16 bases between the germline ends. Germline CDR1 is MNHEY and CDR2 is SVGEGT. CDR3 sequence: CASWDTDGTEAFF. The CDR3 DNA is TGTGCCAGTTGGGACACAGACGGGACTGAAGCTTTCTTT.